The sequence of this T cell receptor (beta chain) was determined in a study of beta chain features in type 1 diabetes. Isolated RNA was reverse transcribed in full, so expressed TCRB transcripts were sequenced. The protocol was immunoSEQ multiplex PCR, while the TCRdb copy is restricted to in-frame clones and leaves out a portion. The sample records some 700,000 clones, 13% being singletons. A remark on this clone: Its antigen is unknown.

Study-level findings and limits: Type 1 diabetes patients had VDJ junctions that carried fewer insertions and more deletions. Type 1 diabetes patients showed a moderate but significant shortening of TCRB CDR3s in all four CD4+ subsets. Highly expressing activated T cells could be over-counted with a cDNA template.

Trimming took 6 bases from V and 2 from J, leaving 13 bases between them. Germline V gene lookup returns CDR1 PRHDT and CDR2 FYEKMQ (reference sequence). The CDR3 sequence is 14 residues long. The rearrangement joins TRBV13 to TRBJ1-2; possibly TRBD1 for D (5 bases). This TCR came from a man aged 18 to 29 with type 1 diabetes. The sample consisted of naive CD4+ T cells from blood. DNA for the CDR3: TGTGCCAGCAGGGCCCAGGGAGGGAACTATGGCTACACCTTC. It encodes CASRAQGGNYGYTF.